This TCR beta chain was identified during a study of Ad26.COV2.S vaccination and SARS-CoV-2 variants. For the study at large: Vaccine-arm donor from the placebo-controlled COV1001 Ad26.COV2.S trial.

The study's findings and limits: While placebo recipients had lower spike-specific TCR breadth, vaccine recipients had more.

Clones were read by immunoSEQ multiplex PCR, and TCRdb kept only the in-frame ones, dropping some. Here the sample spans hundreds of thousands of clones, around 90% being singletons. Treatment described: about 20 received Ad26.COV2.S at low or high dose, single or two shots; about 5 received placebo; per-sample allocation not given. Day 63 after the first injection of vaccine or placebo was the sampling time. The donor's status was that of an adult aged 18-55 years in Boston. An Ad26 vector was used to express Wuhan-strain SARS-CoV-2 spike as the vaccine. Germline V gives CDR1 LGHDT, CDR2 YNNKEL (reference sequence). There are 17 residues in the CDR3. With 1 base clipped from V and 5 bases from J, the junction kept 13 bases outside the gene matches. To note about this clone: What it binds is not known.

The chain has TRBV3-1 (or the pseudogene TRBV3-2) and TRBJ2-5, with 7 bases that match TRBD1. The source is a person aged 18-65 years who received the Ad26.COV2.S COVID-19 vaccine or a placebo. Sequenced here: peripheral blood, sampled in a trial of Ad26.COV2.S vaccine versus placebo. CDR3 protein: CASSQVPGGRSLETQYF. In DNA, the CDR3 is TGTGCCAGCAGCCAAGTCCCAGGGGGTAGGTCCTTGGAGACCCAGTACTTC.